This is a list of T cell receptor beta chains from one sample in a study of CD8+CD57+ T cells in acquired aplastic anemia. Each CDR3 protein is one row after TCRdb ran MiXCR on the reads. The table has about 160,000 distinct CDR3 sequences, around half seen once; the top ten hold approximately 3%. The specimen was sorted CD4+, CD8+, or CD8+CD57+ T cells (not recorded which) from PBMCs. The receptor set was obtained from a human donor with aplastic anemia. CDR3s include the opening cysteine and the closing phenylalanine or tryptophan. The D gene is left open where the match is weak. Part of the rows lack a size; the others show once, few, many or a class for expanded clones.

V	size	J	D	DNA	CDR3
TRBV12-3/TRBV12-4	many	TRBJ1-3	-	TGTGCCAGCAGAATAGACGGAACCTCTGGAAACACCATATATTTT	CASRIDGTSGNTIYF
TRBV7-9	-	TRBJ2-7	-	TGTGCCAGCAGCTTACCCGGGACACGTTCCTACGAGCAGTACTTC	CASSLPGTRSYEQYF
TRBV11-3	-	TRBJ2-5	-	TGTGCCAGCAGCCTCCGGGGAGGAGAGACCCAGTACTTC	CASSLRGGETQYF
TRBV6-1	few	TRBJ1-1	-	TGTGCCAGCAGTGCCTCAACAGAGAACACTGAAGCTTTCTTT	CASSASTENTEAFF
TRBV7-2	-	TRBJ1-1	-	TGTGCCAGCAGCTTGCCGGGGACGCCAGGGGCTTTCTTT	CASSLPGTPGAFF
TRBV2	-	TRBJ1-6	TRBD1	TGTGCCAGCACCAGGGGGCTCAATAATTCACCCCTCCACTTT	CASTRGLNNSPLHF
TRBV27	-	TRBJ2-7	TRBD2	TGTGCCAGCAGTCTCGGACTAGCGGACCCCTCCTACGAGCAGTACTTC	CASSLGLADPSYEQYF
TRBV2	many	TRBJ2-3	-	TGTGCCAGCAGTAATAGTCCAGATACGCAGTATTTT	CASSNSPDTQYF
TRBV28	-	TRBJ1-2	TRBD1	TGTGCCAGCAGGGAGGGACAGGGTCGTGGCTACACCTTC	CASREGQGRGYTF
TRBV20-1	-	TRBJ1-6	-	TGCAGTGCTCTGGCGCTAGCCCATAATTCACCCCTCCACTTT	CSALALAHNSPLHF
TRBV18	few	TRBJ1-1	-	TGTGCCAGCTCACCTTCTAACGAGGGCCAGGGAGCTTTCTTT	CASSPSNEGQGAFF
TRBV13	-	TRBJ2-6	-	TGTGCCAGCAGCCGAGGGAATTTTGGGGCCAACGTCCTGACTTTC	CASSRGNFGANVLTF
TRBV6-5	-	TRBJ1-6	TRBD1	TGTGCCAGCAGTTACTCGACAGGGGGCGCGTCAAATTCACCCCTCCACTTT	CASSYSTGGASNSPLHF
TRBV19	many	TRBJ1-1	-	TGTGCCAGTAGTATCTCCGCTGGACAGCTTAACACTGAAGCTTTCTTT	CASSISAGQLNTEAFF
TRBV7-8	many	TRBJ2-3	TRBD2	TGTGCCAGCAGCTTGCAAGCGGGGGATACGCAGTATTTT	CASSLQAGDTQYF
TRBV20-1	-	TRBJ1-3	-	TGCAGTGCTAGAGAAGGGTTCGGAAACACCATATATTTT	CSAREGFGNTIYF
TRBV9	-	TRBJ2-3	-	TGTGCCAGCAGCACCCGGGACACCGACACAGATACGCAGTATTTT	CASSTRDTDTDTQYF
TRBV7-6	-	TRBJ2-7	-	TGTGCCAGCAGCTTAGCAGGCAGGGGCTATTCCTACGAGCAGTACTTC	CASSLAGRGYSYEQYF
TRBV28	-	TRBJ2-5	-	TGTGCCAGCAGTTTATGGGTCGCAATAGAGACCCAGTACTTC	CASSLWVAIETQYF
TRBV5-1	many	TRBJ1-2	TRBD1	TGCGCCAGCAGCTTGGAGGGGGCGCAGAGGTATGGCTACACCTTC	CASSLEGAQRYGYTF
TRBV10-3	medium-sized	TRBJ2-5	-	TGTGCCATCAGTGAAGGGCCAAGCGGACGAGAGACCCAGTACTTC	CAISEGPSGRETQYF
TRBV19	-	TRBJ2-7	TRBD1	TGTGCCAGTAGGACCGGGACAGGGCTTTACTTC	CASRTGTGLYF
TRBV19	few	TRBJ1-5	-	TGTGCCAGTAGACAGGGAAATCAGCCCCAGCATTTT	CASRQGNQPQHF
TRBV12-3/TRBV12-4	many	TRBJ2-1	-	TGTGCCAGCAGGTCTCAGGGGCCATACAATGAGCAGTTCTTC	CASRSQGPYNEQFF
TRBV12-3/TRBV12-4	few	TRBJ1-4	TRBD1	TGTGCCAGCAGTTTGATTACAGGGGGCATGGAAAAACTGTTTTTT	CASSLITGGMEKLFF
TRBV10-3	-	TRBJ2-1	-	TGTGCCATCAGTACCGCATGGGGGGAAGGGGATGAGCAGTTCTTC	CAISTAWGEGDEQFF
TRBV25-1	-	TRBJ2-2	-	TGTGCCAGCAGTGATCGACAAGGGCAAACCGGGGAGCTGTTTTTT	CASSDRQGQTGELFF
TRBV10-2	many	TRBJ1-2	-	TGCGCCAGCAGTGAAGTCGACTCCTATGGCTACACCTTC	CASSEVDSYGYTF
TRBV20-1	-	TRBJ2-1	TRBD2	TGCAGTGCTAATGGACTAGCGGGAGACGGGGATGAGCAGTTCTTC	CSANGLAGDGDEQFF
TRBV12-3/TRBV12-4	-	TRBJ2-1	-	TGTGCCAGCTTAGGGCGGGGGACAGGCTACAATGAGCAGTTCTTC	CASLGRGTGYNEQFF
TRBV29-1	-	TRBJ2-2	TRBD2	TGCAGCGTTGTGGGACTAGCGAGCGGGGAGCTGTTTTTT	CSVVGLASGELFF
TRBV6-4	many	TRBJ1-5	-	TGTGCCAGCAGGGATGGGCAGGGGCTGAATCAGCCCCAGCATTTT	CASRDGQGLNQPQHF
TRBV19	-	TRBJ2-3	-	TGTGCCAGTAGTGAGGCCACTAACACAGATACGCAGTATTTT	CASSEATNTDTQYF
TRBV15	-	TRBJ2-7	-	TGTGCCACCAGCAACCACAGGGTCAACTACTACGAGCAGTACTTC	CATSNHRVNYYEQYF
TRBV7-9	-	TRBJ1-1	TRBD1	TGTGCCAGCAGACAGGGGGCGAACACTGAAGCTTTCTTT	CASRQGANTEAFF
TRBV24-1	-	TRBJ1-2	TRBD1	TGTGCCACCAGTGACCGGACAGGGGATGGCTACACCTTC	CATSDRTGDGYTF
TRBV6-1	many	TRBJ2-2	-	TGTGCCACCGTACATGGTTCCGGGGAGCTGTTTTTT	CATVHGSGELFF
TRBV29-1	-	TRBJ1-2	-	TGCAGCGTTGAAGATGATAGGGCGGCTAACTATGGCTACACCTTC	CSVEDDRAANYGYTF
TRBV20-1	many	TRBJ2-3	-	TGCAGTGCTAGAGGGGCCGGGACGAGAATCACAGATACGCAGTATTTT	CSARGAGTRITDTQYF
TRBV5-1	many	TRBJ2-7	-	TGCGCCAGCAGCTTGGGAGGGGTTGGACTACTCGAGCAGTACTTC	CASSLGGVGLLEQYF
TRBV7-2	many	TRBJ2-3	-	TGTGCCAGCAGCTTAGGGACGCCTCGCACAGATACGCAGTATTTT	CASSLGTPRTDTQYF
TRBV20-1	few	TRBJ1-3	-	TGCAGTGCTAGACCCCGACGGGGGGCTAGAAACACCATATATTTT	CSARPRRGARNTIYF
TRBV5-8	many	TRBJ1-5	-	TGTGCCAGCAGCTTTACCCATCAGCCCCAGCATTTT	CASSFTHQPQHF
TRBV2	many	TRBJ2-7	-	TGTGCCAGCAGTGAAGGGAAACAAGCCTACGAGCAGTACTTC	CASSEGKQAYEQYF
TRBV2	-	TRBJ2-3	-	TGTGCCAGCAGCAAACAGGGAACAGATACGCAGTATTTT	CASSKQGTDTQYF
TRBV25-1	-	TRBJ1-4	-	TGTGCCAGCAGTGAATCGAGTTCTAATGAAAAACTGTTTTTT	CASSESSSNEKLFF
TRBV20-1	many	TRBJ1-1	-	TGCAGTGCTTTCCCCGGAGGGATGAACACTGAAGCTTTCTTT	CSAFPGGMNTEAFF
TRBV7-2	many	TRBJ1-1	-	TGTGCCAGCAGCTTCCGGGAGGAGGGAGCTTTCTTT	CASSFREEGAFF
TRBV19	few	TRBJ2-5	-	TGTGCCAGTAGTATAGGGGTGGGTTGGCAAGAGACCCAGTACTTC	CASSIGVGWQETQYF
TRBV4-2	many	TRBJ2-5	-	TGTGCCAGCAGCCGCCGGAAAGCCCCGGAAGAGACCCAGTACTTC	CASSRRKAPEETQYF
TRBV10-3	few	TRBJ2-7	TRBD1	TGTGCCAGCTCCGGGACAGGAGCCTACGAGCAGTACTTC	CASSGTGAYEQYF
TRBV7-3	-	TRBJ2-7	TRBD1	TGTGCCAGCAGCTTGACAGGGGGCCGCGACGAGCAGTACTTC	CASSLTGGRDEQYF
TRBV10-3	-	TRBJ2-1	TRBD2	TGTGCCATCAAGGGGACTAGCGGGAGAGTGGATGAGCAGTTCTTC	CAIKGTSGRVDEQFF
TRBV7-2	-	TRBJ1-2	-	TGTGCCAGCAGCCTGGACCGCCACTATGGCTACACCTTC	CASSLDRHYGYTF
TRBV6-4	-	TRBJ1-1	-	TGTGCCAGCAGTGTAACAACGAACACTGAAGCTTTCTTT	CASSVTTNTEAFF
TRBV3-1	few	TRBJ1-3	-	TGTGCCAGCGCCACAGTCTCTGGAAACACCATATATTTT	CASATVSGNTIYF
TRBV19	many	TRBJ1-5	-	TGTGCCAGTAGAAGGGAATATAAGGGCAATCAGCCCCAGCATTTT	CASRREYKGNQPQHF
TRBV5-1	many	TRBJ2-2	-	TGCGCCAGCAGCGAGACGGATCTCACCGGGGAGCTGTTTTTT	CASSETDLTGELFF